This T cell receptor beta chain was recorded in a study of shared clonotypes between healthy human individuals (dated by TCRdb to 2020 to 2021). Looking at the study overall: A few men and a couple of women, aged 18 to 49 years, made up the cohort. For each donor, CD4 naive and CD4 memory were each run on three plates, CD8 naive on two plates, and CD8 memory on one plate. The study deeply sequenced blood TCR repertoires of five healthy adults to estimate repertoire size and the extent of clonotype sharing between individuals. To increase sequencing depth and limit assay-specific biases, different laboratories used diverse techniques to prepare libraries and sequence TCR repertoires. Between about 0.94 and 8.9 billion PBMCs per donor were obtained by leukapheresis.

From cysteine to phenylalanine, the CDR3 is 13 amino acids long. Solely the CDR3 DNA is kept, with 39 bases framed from the first base. Via the germline V gene, CDR1 is SGHRS and CDR2 YFSETQ. The junction shows trimming of 5 bases on V and 3 bases on J, and the gene matches do not reach 4 bases of it. A remark on this clone: The antigen it binds to is not known. Qualities for individual bases were not recorded, and no much larger clone is one base off.

Paper-wide results and their limitations: Pairwise subsampling led to the expectation that sequencing depth would affect the degree of clonotype sharing among donors. The small number of donors limited the genetic and exposure-history diversity represented. Roughly 5% of naive CD4, 3.5% of naive CD8, 2.3% of memory CD4, and approximately 0.39% of memory CD8 clonotypes were shared across a few donors. Even with the large sequencing depth, rarefaction of the sorted-subset datasets indicated that sequencing was incomplete. Larger estimated clonotype richness was generally found for naive subsets than for memory subsets. Sampling was restricted to blood, and TCR repertoires in tissues likely differ from the TCR repertoires found in blood. Compared with non-shared clonotypes, clonotypes shared by all four sorted-subset donors had higher generation probabilities.

The donors were healthy, HIV-negative adults with no recently reported acute infections or vaccinations. All donors were Caucasian adults living in Nashville, Tennessee, USA. CD4+ T cells were enriched through magnetic negative selection, after which naive cells were positively selected on CD45RA and the remaining negative fraction served as the memory subset. After blood collection by leukapheresis, PBMCs were isolated using Ficoll-Histopaque density gradient centrifugation and then cryopreserved in the vapor phase of liquid nitrogen. Purity and quantity of every magnetically sorted T cell population were checked by analytical flow cytometry. From each sorted fraction, genomic DNA was isolated and quantified by UV absorbance on a Nanodrop 2000c. Using the deep immunoSEQ assay, multiplex PCR amplified TCR CDR3 regions from genomic DNA. Extracted genomic DNA from each cell subset was spread evenly across all wells of several immunoSEQ 96-well plates, with each plate serving as a replicate. For sorted subsets, around 200 ng genomic DNA, equal to some 30,000 T cell genomes, was loaded into each replicate PCR. The purified libraries were quantified using a Qubit 3.0 fluorometer, sized with a Bioanalyzer 2100, and then quantified again using the KAPA Library Quantification kit. Every immunoSEQ 96-well plate was sequenced on a dedicated single-read 150-cycle Illumina NextSeq 550 flow cell. As for the original processing: Because the immunoSEQ output held only junctional sequences and lacked quality scores, the filtering could not match the filtering applied to full-length reads. To assign V/J genes and CDR3, sequences were annotated using PyIR, a Python wrapper for IgBLAST v1.9, with IMGT germline references. Reads were filtered out if the reads had weak V/J assignments (E-value above 1e-6), no CDR3, stop codons, out-of-frame junctions, or ambiguous translated residues. A V3J clonotype was defined by an identical inferred V gene, J gene, and CDR3 amino acid sequence. Percentage overlap between repertoires was calculated by dividing the number of shared unique clonotypes by the size of the smaller repertoire. Richness of each repertoire was evaluated using RTK rarefaction, the Chao1 estimator, and Recon v2.1 estimates of unobserved clonotypes. Generation probabilities for all TCRbeta clonotypes obtained by the gDNA method from a handful of donors were computed using OLGA. The table was pulled from immuneACCESS by TCRdb, which kept in-frame rearrangements only. Such tables lose some clones; where checked, under half of the loss comes from unresolved V genes, and the rest has no known cause. The DNA gave D and trimming, while V, J and clone size come from that table. This sample gives roughly 1.4 million clones in total; approximately 98.5% of them show up just once. The ten largest account for about 0.34% of the sample.

The sequenced material came from naive CD4+ T cells sorted from blood. In light of the paper, this sample's cell subset or site label describes: CD45RA+ positively selected. The TCR was taken from a man aged 25-45 years in good health. The sequence joins TRBV5-1 to TRBJ2-5; 7 central bases correspond to TRBD1. CDR3 region: CASRVRGKETQYF. The DNA sequence reads TGCGCCAGCAGGGTCAGGGGGAAAGAGACCCAGTACTTC.